This TCR beta chain was obtained from a study of blood T cell repertoires in COVID-19. About the study: Both acute and convalescent COVID-19 samples were obtained from the United States, Italy and Spain. T cells, B-cell-depleted T cells, or PBMCs supplied cDNA or gDNA.

Per the germline V gene, CDR1 is DFQATT and CDR2 is SNEGSKA (reference sequence). The CDR3 runs 11 residues. Original data processing: It was from reference gene primer amplification that nucleated cell counts were estimated. Libraries were prepared by immunoSEQ multiplex PCR; TCRdb keeps only in-frame clonotypes and omits some of them. D and trimming were read from the DNA, whereas the V and J calls and clone size are those reported in that table. The sample has some 400,000 clones, 90% seen once. The source material was peripheral blood. The sequence derives from a man between 18 and 35 years old with active or convalescent COVID-19. The chain has TRBV20-1 and TRBJ2-7; 7 bases align to TRBD2. CDR3 protein: CSSSGTYEQYF. The CDR3 nucleotides are TGCAGCTCTAGCGGAACCTACGAGCAGTACTTC.